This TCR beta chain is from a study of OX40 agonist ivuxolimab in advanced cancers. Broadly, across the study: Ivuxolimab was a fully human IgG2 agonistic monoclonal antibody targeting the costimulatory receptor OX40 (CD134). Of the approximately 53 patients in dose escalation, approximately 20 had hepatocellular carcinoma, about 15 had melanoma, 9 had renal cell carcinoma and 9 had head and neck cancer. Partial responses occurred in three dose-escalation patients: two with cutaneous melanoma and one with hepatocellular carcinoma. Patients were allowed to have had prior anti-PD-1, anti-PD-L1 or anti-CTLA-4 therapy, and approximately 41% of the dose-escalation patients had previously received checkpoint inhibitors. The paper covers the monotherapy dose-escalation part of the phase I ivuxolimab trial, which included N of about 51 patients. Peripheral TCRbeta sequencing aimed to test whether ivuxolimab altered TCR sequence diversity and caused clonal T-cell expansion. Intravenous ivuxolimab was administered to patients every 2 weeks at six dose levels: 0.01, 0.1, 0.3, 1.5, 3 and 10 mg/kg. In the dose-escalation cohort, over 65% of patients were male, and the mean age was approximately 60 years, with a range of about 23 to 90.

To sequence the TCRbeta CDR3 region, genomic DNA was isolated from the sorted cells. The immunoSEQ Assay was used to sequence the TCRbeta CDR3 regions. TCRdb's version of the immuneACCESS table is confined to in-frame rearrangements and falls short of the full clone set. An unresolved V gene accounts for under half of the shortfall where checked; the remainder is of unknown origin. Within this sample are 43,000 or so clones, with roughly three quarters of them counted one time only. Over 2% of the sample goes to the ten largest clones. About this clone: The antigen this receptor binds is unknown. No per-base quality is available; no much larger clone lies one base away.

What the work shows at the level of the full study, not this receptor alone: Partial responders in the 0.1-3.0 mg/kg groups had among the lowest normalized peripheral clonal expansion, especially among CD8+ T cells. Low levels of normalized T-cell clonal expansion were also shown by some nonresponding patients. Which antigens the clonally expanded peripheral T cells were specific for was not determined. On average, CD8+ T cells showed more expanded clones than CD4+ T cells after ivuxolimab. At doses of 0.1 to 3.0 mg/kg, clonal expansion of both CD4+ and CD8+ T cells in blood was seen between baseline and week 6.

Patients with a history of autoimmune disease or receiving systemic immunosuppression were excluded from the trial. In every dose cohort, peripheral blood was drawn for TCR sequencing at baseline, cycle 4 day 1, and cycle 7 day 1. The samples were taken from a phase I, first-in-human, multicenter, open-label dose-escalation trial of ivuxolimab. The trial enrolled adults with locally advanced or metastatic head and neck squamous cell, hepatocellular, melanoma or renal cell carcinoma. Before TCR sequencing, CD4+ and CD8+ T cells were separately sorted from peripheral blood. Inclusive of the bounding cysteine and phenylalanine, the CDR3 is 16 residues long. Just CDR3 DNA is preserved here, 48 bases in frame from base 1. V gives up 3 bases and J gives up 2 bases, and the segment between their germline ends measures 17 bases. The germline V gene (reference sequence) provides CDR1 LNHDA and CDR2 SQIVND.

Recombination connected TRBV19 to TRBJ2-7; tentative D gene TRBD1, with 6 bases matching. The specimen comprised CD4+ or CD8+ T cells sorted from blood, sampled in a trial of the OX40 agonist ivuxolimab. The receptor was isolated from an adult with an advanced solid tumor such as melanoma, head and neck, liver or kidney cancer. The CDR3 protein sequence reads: CASSIRAQGPAYEQYF. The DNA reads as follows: TGTGCCAGTAGTATTCGAGCTCAGGGGCCGGCCTACGAGCAGTACTTC.